This T cell receptor (beta chain) came from a study of T cells in Graves' hyperthyroidism and ophthalmopathy. For the study at large: Peripheral blood sampling occurred at initial diagnosis, before any treatment. Overall study findings and caveats: Blood samples included most of the expanded thyroid clonotypes exceeding 0.001.

Germline V lookup: CDR1 SGDLS, CDR2 YYNGEE. The CDR3 is 16 amino acids. V was pared by 4 bases and J by 2 bases, with 18 bases between. This clonotype was recorded many times. Its antigen is currently unknown. What was amplified from RNA transcripts were TCR beta CDR3 regions. TCR CDR3 regions were first amplified by RT-PCR with HTBI primers. TCRdb used MiXCR to reprocess the multiplex PCR reads, holding one entry per CDR3 protein. The repertoire consists of about 99,000 distinct CDR3 sequences, with roughly 50% occurring once and the leading ten covering roughly 25%. Sequencing was performed on blood. The chain carries TRBV9 and TRBJ1-1, with D possibly matching TRBD1 (6 bases). The sequence derives from a man aged 40-49 years with Graves' hyperthyroidism. CDR3 DNA sequence: TGTGCCAGCAGCCCCCCCGGGGGCAGTGGTAACACTGAAGCTTTCTTT. This gives the protein CASSPPGGSGNTEAFF.